Below, 20 T cell receptor beta chains from the same sample are listed, as sequenced in a study of T cell responses to AZD1222 COVID-19 vaccine. TCRdb's table, derived via immunoSEQ multiplex PCR, lists solely in-frame clones and lacks some. The sample lists tens of thousands of clones; 75% to 90% were seen once. The input for sequencing was peripheral blood, taken 28 days after the second AZD1222 dose. These receptors all stem from an adult who received the AZD1222 COVID-19 vaccine.

The chain combines TRBV5-1 with TRBJ2-2; either TRBD1 or TRBD2 may fit D (5 bases each). Germline V gene lookup returns CDR1 SGHRS and CDR2 YFSETQ. CDR3 size: 14 residues. V lost 3 bases and J lost 5, with 11 bases in between. DNA of the CDR3: TGCGCCAGCAGCTCGAGGGGCAGTACCGGGGAGCTGTTTTTT. It is translated as CASSSRGSTGELFF.

The gene calls are TRBV9 and TRBJ2-7, with D tentatively TRBD1 or TRBD2 (6 bases each). CDR3 length equals 15 residues. Per the germline V gene, CDR1 is SGDLS and CDR2 is YYNGEE. Trimming took off 4 bases at V and 1 base at J, with 15 bases between the two ends. The CDR3 coding sequence is TGTGCCAGCAGCCCCCAAGGGGGGTGGTCCTACGAGCAGTACTTC. Translated: CASSPQGGWSYEQYF.

This clone was counted a few times. The genes are TRBV6-5 and TRBJ1-1, with unresolved D. V gave up 8 bases and J gave up 4 bases, with 17 bases separating them. CDR1 is MNHEY, CDR2 SVGAGI, per germline. This CDR3 has 14 amino acids. CDR3 residues: CASFLERASTEAFF. In DNA form, the CDR3 reads TGTGCCAGCTTCCTCGAGAGAGCAAGCACTGAAGCTTTCTTT.

This chain joins TRBV5-6 and TRBJ2-3; 10 bases are a match to TRBD2. V lost 3 bases, J lost 2 bases, and 9 bases stayed unmatched. Germline CDR1 is SGHDT and CDR2 is YYEEEE. The CDR3 totals 17 residues. In DNA, the CDR3 is TGTGCCAGCAGCTCCGAGATCCTAGCGGGGGACACAGATACGCAGTATTTT. Translating it yields CASSSEILAGDTDTQYF.

The J gene is TRBJ1-1, the V gene TRBV28, with D unresolved. Trimming shortened V by 2 bases and J by 0 bases, and 7 bases separated the two germline ends. Germline V gene sequence: CDR1 MDHEN, CDR2 SYDVKM. This CDR3 has 14 amino acids. The CDR3 is CASSLGTVNTEAFF. The CDR3 nucleotides are TGTGCCAGCAGTTTAGGTACTGTGAACACTGAAGCTTTCTTT. Complete variable domain (other parts from reference TRBV28 and TRBJ1-1): DVKVTQSSRYLVKRTGEKVFLECVQDMDHENMFWYRQDPGLGLRLIYFSYDVKMKEKGDIPEGYSVSREKKERFSLILESASTNQTSMYLCASSLGTVNTEAFFGQGTRLTVV.

The chain has TRBV23-1 and TRBJ2-7; 10 bases align to TRBD1. TRBV23-1 is reported as an ORF; its role is uncertain. The CDR3 is 16 amino acids. V shed 2 bases, J shed 2 bases, and the junction held 6 bases outside the gene matches. CDR3 amino acids: CASSQPRGTGAYEQYF. The CDR3 nucleotides are TGCGCCAGCAGTCAACCTAGGGGGACAGGGGCCTACGAGCAGTACTTC.

The chain employs TRBV15 and TRBJ2-7, with 7 positions matching TRBD1. Per germline, CDR1 LNHNV and CDR2 YYDKDF (reference sequence). Trimming took 3 bases from V and 4 from J; bases not matched to a gene: 3. The CDR3 sequence is 13 residues long. The CDR3 is CATSRSQGYEQYF. DNA for the CDR3: TGTGCCACCAGCAGGTCACAGGGGTACGAGCAGTACTTC. The full variable domain, in which reference TRBV15 and TRBJ2-7 provide the parts outside the CDR3, is DAMVIQNPRYQVTQFGKPVTLSCSQTLNHNVMYWYQQKSSQAPKLLFHYYDKDFNNEADTPDNFQSRRPNTSFCFLDIRSPGLGDTAMYLCATSRSQGYEQYFGPGTRLTVT.

This clone showed up just once. This chain links TRBV6-5 with TRBJ1-4; D call uncertain. Trimming pared 7 bases from V and 5 bases from J, leaving 14 bases between. The length of the CDR3 is 14 residues. Germline V gives CDR1 MNHEY, CDR2 SVGAGI. Here the CDR3 DNA reads TGTGCCAGCAACCCAGCAGGAGGGAATGAAAAACTGTTTTTT. Its protein is CASNPAGGNEKLFF.

The chain couples TRBV9 to TRBJ1-1; D gene ambiguous. Germline V gene data show CDR1 as SGDLS and CDR2 as YYNGEE. This CDR3 is 13 amino acids long. The V and J ends lost 5 bases and 3 bases respectively, with 11 bases between them. CDR3 sequence reads: CASRLTWDTEAFF. The DNA of the CDR3 is TGTGCCAGCAGGCTGACGTGGGACACTGAAGCTTTCTTT.

The J gene is TRBJ1-5, the V gene TRBV10-3, with D possibly being TRBD1 (5 bases). The germline V and J ends were trimmed by 3 bases and 3 bases, with 9 bases remaining between them. This CDR3 spans 14 amino acids. Per germline, CDR1 ENHRY and CDR2 SYGVKD. For the CDR3, the DNA is TGTGCCATCAGTGACTCCAGGGTCAATCAGCCCCAGCATTTT. It is translated as CAISDSRVNQPQHF.

This chain links TRBV9 with TRBJ2-2; D is unclear. The CDR3 has 17 residues. Germline lookup yields CDR1 SGDLS and CDR2 YYNGEE. Trimming pared 0 bases from V and 0 bases from J, leaving 12 bases between. Here the CDR3 reads CASSVVSAHANTGELFF. In nucleotides, the CDR3 is TGTGCCAGCAGCGTAGTATCGGCCCACGCGAACACCGGGGAGCTGTTTTTT.

The chain links TRBV19 to TRBJ2-7; unclear D gene. This CDR3 is 12 amino acids long. The V and J ends lost 6 bases and 7 bases respectively, with 13 bases between them. CDR1 and CDR2 from the germline V gene are LNHDA and SQIVND (reference sequence). CDR3 bases: TGTGCCAGTAGCGGGCGGTCGTGGGAGCAGTACTTC. It is translated as CASSGRSWEQYF.

This clone was seen a handful of times. The chain recombines TRBV28 with TRBJ1-3, with D uncertain. Trimming removed 6 bases at V and 0 bases at J, with 9 bases between. The germline gives CDR1 MDHEN, CDR2 SYDVKM. The CDR3 has 14 amino acids. The CDR3 coding sequence is TGTGCCAGCAGCGGTGCAGTCTCTGGAAACACCATATATTTT. Residues: CASSGAVSGNTIYF. Filled out from reference TRBV28 and TRBJ1-3, the complete variable domain reads DVKVTQSSRYLVKRTGEKVFLECVQDMDHENMFWYRQDPGLGLRLIYFSYDVKMKEKGDIPEGYSVSREKKERFSLILESASTNQTSMYLCASSGAVSGNTIYFGEGSWLTVV.

This sequence joins TRBV5-1 and TRBJ1-2; D unresolved. There are 14 residues in the CDR3. Germline assignment: CDR1 SGHRS and CDR2 YFSETQ. With 0 bases removed from V and 4 bases from J, the gap between germline ends came to 10 bases. DNA for the CDR3: TGCGCCAGCAGCTTGGGTGCACTTCCCTATGGCTACACCTTC. As protein: CASSLGALPYGYTF.

This clone was recorded only once. The gene calls are TRBV7-9 and TRBJ2-1; D tentatively fits TRBD1 or TRBD2 (5 bases each). With 3 bases removed from V and 8 bases from J, the gap between germline ends came to 8 bases. CDR3 length equals 12 residues. CDR1 is SEHNR, CDR2 FQNEAQ, per germline (reference sequence). This chain's CDR3 is CASSLGRDEQFF. CDR3 DNA sequence: TGTGCCAGCAGCTTGGGACGCGATGAGCAGTTCTTC.

The chain recombines TRBV19 with TRBJ2-5, with TRBD1 matching over 9 bases. This CDR3 is 16 amino acids long. V lost 3 bases and J lost 5; bases outside the gene matches: 10. Per the germline V gene, CDR1 is LNHDA and CDR2 is SQIVND (reference sequence). The CDR3 region is CASSIVGTGRWETQYF. CDR3 sequence (DNA): TGTGCCAGTAGTATCGTCGGGACAGGGCGGTGGGAGACCCAGTACTTC.

This chain joins TRBV27 and TRBJ2-1; D might be TRBD1 or TRBD2, each matching 5 bases. CDR3 length: 13 amino acids. Germline V gene data show CDR1 as MNHEY and CDR2 as SMNVEV (reference sequence). The ends were cut back, 1 base at V and 9 bases at J, with 10 bases in the middle. The CDR3 region has the DNA TGTGCCAGCAGTTTATTTTCGGGGCTTGAGCAGTTCTTC. Protein sequence: CASSLFSGLEQFF.

The V call is TRBV3-1 (or the pseudogene TRBV3-2), the J call TRBJ1-1; no clear D. The CDR3 totals 16 residues. V dropped 0 bases and J dropped 0 bases, with 11 bases sitting between them. CDR1 LGHDT and CDR2 YNNKEL come from the germline V gene (reference sequence). The CDR3 protein is CASSQDLGTLNTEAFF. The CDR3 region has the DNA TGTGCCAGCAGCCAAGATCTGGGCACCCTGAACACTGAAGCTTTCTTT.

The genes are TRBV7-8 and TRBJ2-2, with 8 nucleotides matching TRBD1. Germline lookup yields CDR1 SGHVS and CDR2 FQNEAQ. Germline trimming cut 5 bases from V and 5 bases from J; bases unmatched to any gene: 4. This CDR3 contains 14 residues. The CDR3 sequence: CASSRTGSTGELFF. For the CDR3, the DNA is TGTGCCAGCAGCCGGACAGGGAGTACCGGGGAGCTGTTTTTT. The variable domain in full, completed from reference TRBV7-8 and TRBJ2-2, reads GAGVSQSPRYKVAKRGQDVALRCDPISGHVSLFWYQQALGQGPEFLTYFQNEAQLDKSGLPSDRFFAERPEGSVSTLKIQRTQQEDSAVYLCASSRTGSTGELFFGEGSRLTVL.

The chain couples TRBV11-3 to TRBJ2-2; 9 bases map to TRBD1. CDR3 length: 15 residues. The V segment lost 2 bases and the J segment 5 bases; nucleotides outside the gene matches: 3. CDR1 SGHNT and CDR2 YENEEA come from the germline V gene. The CDR3 here is CASSLKTGGTGELFF. The CDR3 DNA reads TGTGCCAGCAGCTTAAAGACAGGGGGAACCGGGGAGCTGTTTTTT. Full variable domain (outside the CDR3, taken from reference TRBV11-3 and TRBJ2-2): EAGVVQSPRYKIIEKKQPVAFWCNPISGHNTLYWYLQNLGQGPELLIRYENEEAVDDSQLPKDRFSAERLKGVDSTLKIQPAELGDSAVYLCASSLKTGGTGELFFGEGSRLTVL.